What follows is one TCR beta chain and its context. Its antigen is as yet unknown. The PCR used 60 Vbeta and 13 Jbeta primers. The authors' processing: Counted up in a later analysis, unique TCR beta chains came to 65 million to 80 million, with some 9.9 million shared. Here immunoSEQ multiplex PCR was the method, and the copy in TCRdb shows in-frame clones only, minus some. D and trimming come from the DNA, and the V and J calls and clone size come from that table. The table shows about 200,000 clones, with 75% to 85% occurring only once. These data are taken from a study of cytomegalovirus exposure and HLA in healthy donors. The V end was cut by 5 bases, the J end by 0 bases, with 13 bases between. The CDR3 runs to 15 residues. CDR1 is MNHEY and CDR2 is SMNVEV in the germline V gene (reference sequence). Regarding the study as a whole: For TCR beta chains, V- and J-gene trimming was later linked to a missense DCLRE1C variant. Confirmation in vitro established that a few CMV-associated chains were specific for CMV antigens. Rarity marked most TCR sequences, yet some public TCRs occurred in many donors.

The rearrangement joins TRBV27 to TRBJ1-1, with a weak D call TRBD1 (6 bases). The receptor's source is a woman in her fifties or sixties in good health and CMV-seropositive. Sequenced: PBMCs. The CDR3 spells CASSPPDSLNTEAFF. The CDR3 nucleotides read TGTGCCAGCAGTCCGCCGGACAGTTTGAACACTGAAGCTTTCTTT.